This T cell receptor beta chain came from a study of T cells in Graves' hyperthyroidism and ophthalmopathy. The study's findings and limits: A model of 13 V-J pairs discriminated ophthalmopathy from stable hyperthyroidism. Ophthalmopathy onset followed model prediction by a median about six months.

Regions amplified from RNA transcripts were the TCR beta CDR3 regions. First-round RT-PCR targeting the TCR CDR3 was performed with the HTBI primer set. MiXCR, run by TCRdb on the multiplex PCR reads, gives a single entry per CDR3 protein. This table has hundreds of thousands of distinct CDR3 sequences, 22% appearing once. In this sample, this clonotype turned up many times. What it binds is not known. One end of the junction is discordant with germline, which a read error may explain. Clinicians diagnosed patients from clinical symptoms, serum thyroxine and TRAb, thyroid ultrasound and orbital computed tomography. Using about 10 ml of fresh peripheral blood, PBMCs were prepared. Germline V gene data show CDR1 as MDHEN and CDR2 as SYDVKM. This CDR3 is built from 14 residues.

The sample comprised blood. The TCR originated in a woman between 65 and 79 years old with Graves' ophthalmopathy. V and J are TRBV28 and TRBJ1-2; D might be TRBD1 (5 bases). The CDR3 sequence: CASSLWGGVGGYTF. DNA for the CDR3: TGTGCCAGCAGTCTATGGGGGGGAGTGGGCGGCTACACCTTC.